These 29 T cell receptor beta chains originate from one sample sequenced in a study of blood T cells in healthy people across ages. A second about 6 to 11 cycle PCR used barcoded and J-beta primers. TCRdb reanalysed the 5' RACE reads using MiXCR and keeps one entry per CDR3 protein. The repertoire includes around 1.5 million distinct CDR3 sequences, approximately 59% of them detected once, and over 5% sits in the top ten. Sequenced sample: blood. The source of these receptors is a young man in good health.

DNA of the CDR3: TGTGCCAGCAGCCACATACTAACTTTGGGGGATAATGAGCAGTTCTTC. It is translated as CASSHILTLGDNEQFF. V is TRBV4-2 and J is TRBJ2-1; tentatively, D is TRBD1 or TRBD2 (5 bases each). V lost 3 bases to trimming and J lost 7 bases, with 19 bases between them. Germline lookup yields CDR1 LGHNA and CDR2 YNFKEQ. The CDR3 extends over 16 amino acids.

The chain recombines TRBV9 with TRBJ2-2; D might be TRBD2 (5 bases). V was pared by 1 base and J by 3 bases, with 7 bases between. The length of the CDR3 is 14 residues. Per the germline V gene, CDR1 is SGDLS and CDR2 is YYNGEE. The CDR3 reads CASSVFGDTGELFF. DNA for the CDR3: TGTGCCAGCAGCGTATTCGGGGACACCGGGGAGCTGTTTTTT. Complete variable domain (other parts from reference TRBV9 and TRBJ2-2): DSGVTQTPKHLITATGQRVTLRCSPRSGDLSVYWYQQSLDQGLQFLIQYYNGEERAKGNILERFSAQQFPDLHSELNLSSLELGDSALYFCASSVFGDTGELFFGEGSRLTVL.

V is TRBV2 and J is TRBJ2-1; D gene ambiguous. CDR1 and CDR2 (germline): SNHLY, FYNNEI. This CDR3 spans 13 amino acids. The ends were cut back, 3 bases at V and 7 bases at J, with 10 bases in the middle. The CDR3 DNA follows: TGTGCCAGCAGTGACCGAAGGCCGAATGAGCAGTTCTTC. This gives the protein CASSDRRPNEQFF.

The V call is TRBV10-3, the J call TRBJ2-7; 10 bases map to TRBD2. Germline CDR1 ENHRY, CDR2 SYGVKD. The CDR3 has 13 amino acids. V was pared by 5 bases and J by 7 bases, with 5 bases of the junction left unmatched. CDR3 sequence (DNA): TGTGCCATCAGTCTAGCGGGAGACAATGAGCAGTACTTC. Protein: CAISLAGDNEQYF.

This clonotype turned up a few times. V is TRBV10-3 and J is TRBJ1-4; D remains ambiguous. Germline lookup yields CDR1 ENHRY and CDR2 SYGVKD. This CDR3 has 15 residues. Trimming took 1 base from V and 4 from J, leaving 10 bases between them. The CDR3 DNA follows: TGTGCCATCAGTGAGTTGGCAGGTTATAATGAAAAACTGTTTTTT. Its protein is CAISELAGYNEKLFF.

The chain uses TRBV20-1 and TRBJ2-7, with TRBD2 matching over 11 bases. This CDR3 comprises 18 residues. Germline V gives CDR1 DFQATT, CDR2 SNEGSKA (reference sequence). V shed 4 bases and J 6 bases; nucleotides not matched to a gene: 20. The CDR3 protein is CSAIYPGTSGTGGREQYF. As DNA, the CDR3 is TGCAGTGCTATCTACCCCGGGACTAGCGGTACCGGGGGGCGCGAGCAGTACTTC.

In its sample, this clonotype was seen a few times. V is TRBV7-9 and J is TRBJ2-5; D remains unclear. CDR3 size: 11 residues. V lost 3 bases, J lost 11 bases, and 10 bases lay in between. Germline CDR1 SEHNR, CDR2 FQNEAQ (reference sequence). For the CDR3, the DNA is TGTGCCAGCAGCTTTGGCGGACCTCAGTACTTC. The encoded protein is CASSFGGPQYF.

The V call is TRBV4-1, the J call TRBJ2-4; no firm D call. The V gene's germline CDR1 is MGHRA and CDR2 YSYEKL. Trimming left V 4 bases short and J 1 base short, with 11 bases between. The CDR3 has 15 residues. The CDR3 DNA reads as TGCGCCAGCAGCCCTAGGACCTTTGCCAAAAACATTCAGTACTTC. Translating it yields CASSPRTFAKNIQYF.

The V and J genes are TRBV7-2 and TRBJ1-5; TRBD1 agrees at 7 bases. From germline, CDR1 is SGHTA and CDR2 FQGNSA. V dropped 4 bases and J dropped 4; count of bases not matched to a gene: 7. There are 15 residues in the CDR3. The CDR3 is CASSSGTAENQPQHF. The CDR3 region has the DNA TGTGCCAGCAGCTCAGGGACAGCGGAGAATCAGCCCCAGCATTTT.

This clonotype was found a few times. The rearrangement joins TRBV6-4 to TRBJ2-2, with D unclear. The germline V gene encodes CDR1 MRHNA and CDR2 SNTAGT. The CDR3 has 10 amino acids. The V end lost 7 bases, the J end lost 8 bases, and 5 bases lay between the germline ends. CDR3 residues: CASKVGELFF. DNA for the CDR3: TGTGCCAGCAAGGTTGGGGAGCTGTTTTTT.

The rearrangement links TRBV6-2 or TRBV6-3 to TRBJ2-4; 9 positions agree with TRBD2. Per the germline V gene, CDR1 is MNHEY and CDR2 is SVGEGT. The CDR3 runs to 14 residues. The junction had 14 bases not matched to a gene; V was cut back by 7 bases and J by 13 bases. The DNA of the CDR3 is TGTGCCAGCATCCGTCTAGCGGGACGCAATGGGCAGTACTTC. Protein: CASIRLAGRNGQYF.

Points on this clonotype: One end of the junction is discordant with germline, which a read error may explain. This chain uses TRBV3-1 with TRBJ2-7, with D hard to call. This CDR3 is 13 amino acids long. The germline V gene has CDR1 LGHDT and CDR2 YNNKEL (reference sequence). The CDR3 loop is CASSQGVSYKQYF. The CDR3 nucleotides are TGTGCCAGCAGCCAAGGGGTCTCCTACAAGCAGTACTTC.

The chain joins TRBV20-1 to TRBJ1-2; TRBD1 matches at 9 bases. CDR3 length: 13 amino acids. The germline CDR1 and CDR2 sequences are DFQATT and SNEGSKA (reference sequence). V shed 3 bases, J shed 8 bases, and the junction held 7 bases outside the gene matches. The CDR3 reads CSARRGQGYGYTF. The CDR3 DNA is TGCAGTGCTAGGCGGGGACAGGGTTACGGCTACACCTTC.

The chain combines TRBV4-3 with TRBJ1-4; unclear D gene. V lost 4 bases and J lost 3, with 9 bases in between. CDR3 length: 14 amino acids. The germline V gene encodes CDR1 LGHNA and CDR2 YSLEER. CDR3 sequence: CASSPALANEKLFF. CDR3 DNA sequence: TGCGCCAGCAGCCCGGCTTTGGCTAATGAAAAACTGTTTTTT.

The V and J genes are TRBV7-9 and TRBJ1-2, with D unclear. Trimming pared 6 bases from V and 8 bases from J, leaving 13 bases between. The CDR3 runs to 12 residues. Germline V gene sequence: CDR1 SEHNR, CDR2 FQNEAQ (reference sequence). CDR3 protein: CASRGNILGYTF. The DNA of the CDR3 is TGTGCCAGCAGGGGGAATATCTTGGGCTACACCTTC. Looking up the rest from reference TRBV7-9 and TRBJ1-2 gives the full variable domain: DTGVSQNPRHKITKRGQNVTFRCDPISEHNRLYWYRQTLGQGPEFLTYFQNEAQLEKSRLLSDRFSAERPKGSFSTLEIQRTEQGDSAMYLCASRGNILGYTFGSGTRLTVV.

The table lists this clonotype with a few counts. The chain couples TRBV27 to TRBJ2-4, with 12 bases lining up with TRBD1. Germline lookup yields CDR1 MNHEY and CDR2 SMNVEV (reference sequence). The V and J ends lost 5 bases and 15 bases, in that order; junction bases with no gene match: 5. CDR3 length: 12 residues. The CDR3 protein is CASSPGTGGLYF. For the CDR3, the DNA is TGTGCCAGCAGTCCCGGGACAGGGGGCTTGTACTTC.

The gene calls are TRBV12-3 or TRBV12-4 and TRBJ1-2; 8 bases agree with TRBD1. The CDR3 totals 15 residues. With 5 bases clipped from V and 8 bases from J, the junction kept 13 bases outside the gene matches. The CDR3: CASSPRTGSSLGYTF. The CDR3 DNA sequence: TGTGCCAGCAGTCCTCGGACAGGGTCCTCATTGGGCTACACCTTC.

The chain links TRBV12-3 or TRBV12-4 to TRBJ1-5, with a weak D call TRBD1 (6 bases). The V gene lost 5 bases and the J gene lost 7 bases, with 15 bases spanning the gap. CDR3 length: 14 residues. The DNA for the CDR3 is TGTGCCAGCAGTCTAGACAGGTTGGGGCAGCCCCAGCATTTT. Protein product: CASSLDRLGQPQHF.

This clonotype occurred a few times. This sequence joins TRBV2 and TRBJ1-2; 9 positions match TRBD1. Germline V gene sequence: CDR1 SNHLY, CDR2 FYNNEI. Trimming at V came to 8 bases and at J to 8 bases, leaving 9 bases not matched to a gene. The CDR3 is made up of 13 amino acids. This CDR3 is CASRRQGDKGYTF. The CDR3 DNA reads TGTGCCAGCCGAAGACAGGGGGATAAGGGCTACACCTTC.

The V call is TRBV5-1, the J call TRBJ2-1; no reliable D call. Germline loops: CDR1 SGHRS, CDR2 YFSETQ. Trimming took off 6 bases at V and 3 bases at J, with 16 bases between the two ends. This CDR3 is 15 amino acids long. The chain's CDR3 is CASTSQARRYNEQFF. The CDR3 DNA sequence: TGCGCCAGCACCTCCCAAGCGAGGCGCTACAATGAGCAGTTCTTC.

CDR3 DNA: TGTGCCAGCAGTGGAGGGGGAGGGTCCGGGGAGCTGTTTTTT. It is translated as CASSGGGGSGELFF. The chain has TRBV9 and TRBJ2-2; TRBD2 might be the D (7 bases). Germline values: CDR1 SGDLS, CDR2 YYNGEE. The length of the CDR3 is 14 residues. Deletions cut 5 bases from V and 6 bases from J, with 14 bases between.

This sequence joins TRBV11-2 and TRBJ2-5; D is ambiguous. Looked up from germline, CDR1 is SGHAT and CDR2 is FQNNGV. This CDR3 has 14 amino acids. V dropped 1 base and J dropped 5 bases, with 11 bases sitting between them. The CDR3 DNA sequence: TGTGCCAGCAGCTTAGGGAGTTTCGCGGAGACCCAGTACTTC. Translated: CASSLGSFAETQYF.

The table lists this clonotype with a few counts. The rearrangement joins TRBV2 to TRBJ2-7, with a possible D match to TRBD2 (5 bases). CDR1 SNHLY and CDR2 FYNNEI come from the germline V gene. The length of the CDR3 is 16 residues. Trimming removed 7 bases from V and 1 base from J, with 20 bases in between. The CDR3 DNA follows: TGTGCCAGCACTCCAGAGGGCCTACTAATTTCCTACGAGCAGTACTTC. Its protein product is CASTPEGLLISYEQYF.

The chain carries TRBV20-1 and TRBJ2-7; tentative D call: TRBD1 (6 bases). The germline V gene has CDR1 DFQATT and CDR2 SNEGSKA (reference sequence). Trimming pared 0 bases from V and 7 bases from J, leaving 16 bases between. The CDR3 is 14 amino acids. CDR3: CSARDRGISYEQYF. CDR3 nucleotide sequence: TGCAGTGCTAGAGACAGGGGTATTAGCTATGAGCAGTACTTC.

CDR3 in DNA: TGCAGTGCCCCCCTGCCAGTCCCTAGGAACACTGAAGCTTTCTTT. It encodes CSAPLPVPRNTEAFF. The chain couples TRBV20-1 to TRBJ1-1; D is uncertain. Germline V gene lookup returns CDR1 DFQATT and CDR2 SNEGSKA (reference sequence). Trimming shortened V by 6 bases and J by 1 base, and 18 bases separated the two germline ends. The CDR3 covers 15 residues.

The chain has TRBV20-1 and TRBJ1-5, with 7 nucleotides matching TRBD1. Per the germline V gene, CDR1 is DFQATT and CDR2 is SNEGSKA (reference sequence). J was trimmed by 4 bases and V by 0 bases; bases with no gene match: 6. The CDR3 extends over 15 amino acids. CDR3 bases: TGCAGTGCTAGAGATTGGCTGGGACAGAATCAGCCCCAGCATTTT. This encodes CSARDWLGQNQPQHF.

The chain is built from TRBV7-2 and TRBJ2-3; maybe TRBD2 (5 bases). CDR1 and CDR2 from the germline V gene are SGHTA and FQGNSA. CDR3 length: 13 amino acids. The V end was cut by 6 bases, the J end by 6 bases, with 13 bases between. The CDR3 is CASRPTSFDTQYF. The DNA of the CDR3 is TGTGCCAGCAGACCCACTAGTTTTGATACGCAGTATTTT. Variable domain in full (rest from reference TRBV7-2 and TRBJ2-3): GAGVSQSPSNKVTEKGKDVELRCDPISGHTALYWYRQSLGQGLEFLIYFQGNSAPDKSGLPSDRFSAERTGGSVSTLTIQRTQQEDSAVYLCASRPTSFDTQYFGPGTRLTVL.

The V call is TRBV7-6, the J call TRBJ2-1, with 15 nucleotides matching TRBD2. J gave up 6 bases and V 5 bases, and 5 bases lay outside the gene matches. Germline CDR1 reads SGHVS; CDR2 reads FNYEAQ. The CDR3 sequence is 16 residues long. The CDR3 DNA sequence: TGTGCCAGCAGCCAAGGACTAGCGGGAGGGTTCAATGAGCAGTTCTTC. It translates to CASSQGLAGGFNEQFF.

This clonotype occurred a few times. The rearrangement uses TRBV20-1 and TRBJ2-5; D ambiguous. The V gene's germline CDR1 is DFQATT and CDR2 SNEGSKA (reference sequence). Trimming pared 6 bases from V and 0 bases from J, leaving 11 bases between. The CDR3 is 13 residues long. The CDR3 spells CSAKNADQETQYF. The CDR3 DNA follows: TGCAGTGCCAAGAACGCGGACCAAGAGACCCAGTACTTC.